These T cell receptor beta chains were read from a single sample in a study of T cell changes during pregnancy in multiple sclerosis. TCRdb's table, derived via immunoSEQ multiplex PCR, lists solely in-frame clones and lacks some. The sample contains approximately 71,000 clones, about 92% of which appear only once. Sequenced material: peripheral blood, taken in the third trimester of pregnancy. The receptors were sampled from a female donor with multiple sclerosis, enrolled in a pregnancy study. The CDR3 runs from the conserved cysteine through the conserved F or W. D genes are given only for firm matches. Clone sizes are given selectively: once, few, many, or a class where the clone is expanded.

j_call d_call v_call clone_size cdr3_aa cdr3_nt
TRBJ2-3 . TRBV7-2 . CASSLGPLTDTQYF TGTGCCAGCAGCTTAGGGCCTCTCACAGATACGCAGTATTTT
TRBJ2-1 . TRBV6-1 . CASSEFPSSYNEQFF TGTGCCAGCAGTGAATTTCCCAGCTCCTACAATGAGCAGTTCTTC
TRBJ1-5 TRBD1 TRBV4-3 . CASSQGVGGSNQPQHF TGCGCCAGCAGCCAAGGGGTAGGGGGCAGCAATCAGCCCCAGCATTTT
TRBJ2-2 TRBD1 TRBV10-3 . CAISESQDRDGELFF TGTGCCATCAGTGAGTCCCAGGACAGGGACGGGGAGCTGTTTTTT
TRBJ2-5 . TRBV5-1 . CASSLGDRTVGTQYF TGCGCCAGCAGCTTAGGGGATCGAACGGTAGGGACCCAGTACTTC
TRBJ2-7 TRBD2 TRBV6-1 . CASSRGRDEQYF TGTGCCAGCAGTCGAGGGAGGGACGAGCAGTACTTC
TRBJ1-5 . TRBV6-6 many CAGREDGNQPQHF TGTGCCGGCAGGGAGGACGGCAATCAGCCCCAGCATTTT
TRBJ2-7 TRBD2 TRBV5-4 . CASSSGLAGESGEQYF TGTGCCAGCAGCTCGGGACTAGCGGGAGAATCGGGGGAGCAGTACTTC
TRBJ2-2 . TRBV19 . CASANPNTGELFF TGTGCCAGTGCGAATCCGAACACCGGGGAGCTGTTTTTT
TRBJ2-3 TRBD2 TRBV27 . CASSLSLLAGGHTQYF TGTGCCAGCAGTTTATCGTTACTAGCGGGAGGTCATACGCAGTATTTT
TRBJ2-1 TRBD2 TRBV7-3 . CASSPPGGEQFF TGTGCCAGCAGCCCCCCGGGGGGGGAGCAGTTCTTC
TRBJ1-1 . TRBV27 . CASSPGGGRFEAFF TGTGCCAGCAGTCCCGGCGGGGGCCGCTTTGAAGCTTTCTTT
TRBJ2-3 TRBD1 TRBV5-5 . CASTRDRFLTDTQYF TGTGCCAGCACCAGGGACAGGTTCCTCACAGATACGCAGTATTTT
TRBJ2-7 . TRBV13 once CASSSGHKAVYEQYF TGTGCCAGCAGCTCCGGGCATAAAGCGGTCTACGAGCAGTACTTC
TRBJ2-1 . TRBV5-1 . CASSGGSGTTKFF TGCGCCAGCAGCGGCGGGTCCGGGACAACCAAGTTCTTC
TRBJ2-1 TRBD2 TRBV4-3 . CASSQDPLRLLSGRGNEQFF TGCGCCAGCAGCCAAGATCCCCTGAGACTTTTGAGCGGGAGGGGTAATGAGCAGTTCTTC